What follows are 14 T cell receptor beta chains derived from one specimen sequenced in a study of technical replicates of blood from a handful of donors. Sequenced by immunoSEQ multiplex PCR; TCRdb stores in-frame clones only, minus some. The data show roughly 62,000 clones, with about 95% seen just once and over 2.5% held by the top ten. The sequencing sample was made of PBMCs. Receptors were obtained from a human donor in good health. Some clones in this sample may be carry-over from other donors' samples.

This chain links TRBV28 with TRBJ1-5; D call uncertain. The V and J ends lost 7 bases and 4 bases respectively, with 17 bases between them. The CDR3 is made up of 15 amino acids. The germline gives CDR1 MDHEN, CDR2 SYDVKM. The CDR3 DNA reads TGTGCCAGCAAGTTCAGCGATGACGGTAATCAGCCCCAGCATTTT. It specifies CASKFSDDGNQPQHF.

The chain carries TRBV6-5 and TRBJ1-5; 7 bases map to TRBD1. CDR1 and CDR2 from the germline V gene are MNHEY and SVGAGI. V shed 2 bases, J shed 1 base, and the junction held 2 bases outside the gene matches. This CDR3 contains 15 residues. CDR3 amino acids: CASSYRGQSNQPQHF. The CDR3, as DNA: TGTGCCAGCAGTTACAGGGGGCAGAGCAATCAGCCCCAGCATTTT.

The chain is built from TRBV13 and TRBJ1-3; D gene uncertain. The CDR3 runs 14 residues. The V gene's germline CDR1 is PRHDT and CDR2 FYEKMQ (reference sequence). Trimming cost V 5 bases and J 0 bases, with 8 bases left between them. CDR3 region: CASSPRDSGNTIYF. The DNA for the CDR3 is TGTGCCAGCAGCCCCCGGGACTCTGGAAACACCATATATTTT.

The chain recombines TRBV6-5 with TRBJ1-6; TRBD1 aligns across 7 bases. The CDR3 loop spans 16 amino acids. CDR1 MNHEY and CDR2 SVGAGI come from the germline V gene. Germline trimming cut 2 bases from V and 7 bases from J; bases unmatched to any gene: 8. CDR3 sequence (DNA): TGTGCCAGCAGTTACAGATACGACAGGGTCAATTCACCCCTCCACTTT. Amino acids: CASSYRYDRVNSPLHF.

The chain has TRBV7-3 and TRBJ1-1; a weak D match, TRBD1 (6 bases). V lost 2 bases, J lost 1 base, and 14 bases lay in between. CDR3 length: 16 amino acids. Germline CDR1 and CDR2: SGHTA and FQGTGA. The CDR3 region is CASSLSGDRRNTEAFF. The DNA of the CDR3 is TGTGCCAGCAGCTTATCAGGTGACAGGCGGAACACTGAAGCTTTCTTT.

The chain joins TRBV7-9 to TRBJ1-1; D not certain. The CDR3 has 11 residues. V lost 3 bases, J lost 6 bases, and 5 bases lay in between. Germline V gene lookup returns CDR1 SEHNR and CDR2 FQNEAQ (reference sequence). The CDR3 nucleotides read TGTGCCAGCAGCTTTACAGCTGAAGCTTTCTTT. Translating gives CASSFTAEAFF.

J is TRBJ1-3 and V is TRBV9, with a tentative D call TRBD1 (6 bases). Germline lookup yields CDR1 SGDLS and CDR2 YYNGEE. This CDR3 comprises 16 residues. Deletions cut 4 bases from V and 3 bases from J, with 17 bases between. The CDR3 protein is CASSPRGGGVGNTIYF. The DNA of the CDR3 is TGTGCCAGCAGCCCCCGGGGAGGGGGTGTTGGAAACACCATATATTTT.

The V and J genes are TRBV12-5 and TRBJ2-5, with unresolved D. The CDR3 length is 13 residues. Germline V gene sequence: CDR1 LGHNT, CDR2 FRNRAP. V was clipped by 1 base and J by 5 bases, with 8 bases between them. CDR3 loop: CASGLGTVETQYF. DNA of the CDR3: TGTGCTAGTGGTTTGGGAACGGTGGAGACCCAGTACTTC.

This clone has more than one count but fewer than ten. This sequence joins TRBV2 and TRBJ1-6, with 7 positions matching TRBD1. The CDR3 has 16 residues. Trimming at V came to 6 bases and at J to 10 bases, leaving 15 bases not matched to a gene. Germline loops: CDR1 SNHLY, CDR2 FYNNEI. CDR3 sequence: CASSLQGEGAGSPLHF. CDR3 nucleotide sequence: TGTGCCAGCAGCCTTCAGGGGGAAGGTGCGGGGTCACCCCTCCACTTT.

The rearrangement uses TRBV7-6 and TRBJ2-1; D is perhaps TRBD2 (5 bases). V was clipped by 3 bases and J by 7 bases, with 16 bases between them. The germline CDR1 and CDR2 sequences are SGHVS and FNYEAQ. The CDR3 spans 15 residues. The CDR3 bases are TGTGCCAGCAGCTTCCTCCAGTCTTGGGAGAATGAGCAGTTCTTC. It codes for CASSFLQSWENEQFF.

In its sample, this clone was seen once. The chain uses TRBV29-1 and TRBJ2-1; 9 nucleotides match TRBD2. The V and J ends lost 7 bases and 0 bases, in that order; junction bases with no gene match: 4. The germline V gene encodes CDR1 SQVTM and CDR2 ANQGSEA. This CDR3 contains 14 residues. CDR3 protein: CSGFSGGSYNEQFF. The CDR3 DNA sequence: TGCAGCGGATTTAGCGGGGGCTCCTACAATGAGCAGTTCTTC.

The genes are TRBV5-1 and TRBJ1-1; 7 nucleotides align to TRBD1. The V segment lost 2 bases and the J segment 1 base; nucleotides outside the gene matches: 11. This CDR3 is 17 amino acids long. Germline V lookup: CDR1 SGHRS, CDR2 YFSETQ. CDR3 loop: CASSLTALTGRNTEAFF. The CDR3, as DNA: TGCGCCAGCAGCTTAACCGCCCTGACAGGGCGGAACACTGAAGCTTTCTTT.

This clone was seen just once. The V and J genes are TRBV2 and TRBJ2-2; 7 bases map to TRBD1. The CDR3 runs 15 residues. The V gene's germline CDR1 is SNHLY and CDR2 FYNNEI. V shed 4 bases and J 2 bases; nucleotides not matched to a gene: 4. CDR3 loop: CASSGQGPNTGELFF. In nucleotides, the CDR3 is TGTGCCAGCAGTGGACAGGGCCCCAACACCGGGGAGCTGTTTTTT.

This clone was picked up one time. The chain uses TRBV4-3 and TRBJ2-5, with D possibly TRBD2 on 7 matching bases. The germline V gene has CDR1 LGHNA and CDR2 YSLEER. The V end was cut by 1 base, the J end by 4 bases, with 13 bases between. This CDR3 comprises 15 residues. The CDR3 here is CASSQGLGGGETQYF. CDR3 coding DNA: TGCGCCAGCAGCCAAGGACTAGGGGGGGGAGAGACCCAGTACTTC.